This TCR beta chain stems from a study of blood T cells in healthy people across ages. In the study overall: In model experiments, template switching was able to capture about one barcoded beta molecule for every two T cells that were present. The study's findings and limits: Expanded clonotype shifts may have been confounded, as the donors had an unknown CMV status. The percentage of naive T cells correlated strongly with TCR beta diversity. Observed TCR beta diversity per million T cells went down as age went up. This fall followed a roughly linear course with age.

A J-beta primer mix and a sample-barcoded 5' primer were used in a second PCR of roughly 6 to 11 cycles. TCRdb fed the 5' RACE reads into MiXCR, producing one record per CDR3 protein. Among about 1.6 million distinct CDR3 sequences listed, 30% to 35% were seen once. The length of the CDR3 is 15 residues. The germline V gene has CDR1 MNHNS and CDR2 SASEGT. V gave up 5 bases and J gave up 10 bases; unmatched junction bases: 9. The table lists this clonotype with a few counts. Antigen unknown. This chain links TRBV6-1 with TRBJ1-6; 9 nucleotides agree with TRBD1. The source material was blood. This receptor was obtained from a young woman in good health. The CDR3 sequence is CASSTEDRGSSPLHF. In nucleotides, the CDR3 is TGTGCCAGCAGTACCGAGGACAGGGGATCCTCACCCCTCCACTTT.